The 18 T cell receptor beta chains presented below share a single source sample, sequenced in a study of spatial heterogeneity in lung cancer. General study points: Tumoral mutation counts were tracked by counts of expanded intratumoral alpha and beta TCRs.

Time point in this sample: sample taken at primary tumor resection. MiXCR, run by TCRdb on the 5' RACE reads, gives a single entry per CDR3 protein. Of 17,000 or so distinct CDR3 sequences listed, under 7.5% were seen once; the top ten hold more than 3%. Their antigens are not known. Material: lung tumor tissue, obtained at surgery. The receptors come from a female donor with early-stage non-small cell lung cancer.

This clonotype showed up many times. The J gene is TRBJ2-5, the V gene TRBV7-2; D is undetermined. This CDR3 spans 15 amino acids. Germline CDR1 and CDR2: SGHTA and FQGNSA. V shed 4 bases and J shed 1 base, with 13 bases lying between them. The CDR3 DNA reads as TGTGCCAGCAGCTCGGCCAGGCGGACCCAAGAGACCCAGTACTTC. Its translation: CASSSARRTQETQYF.

This clonotype occurred a few times. The CDR3 reads CASSSGRPPYEQYF. The CDR3 DNA sequence: TGTGCCAGCAGCTCCGGGCGGCCCCCCTACGAGCAGTACTTC. V is TRBV7-9 and J is TRBJ2-7; no reliable D call. Trimming took off 4 bases at V and 2 bases at J, with 12 bases between the two ends. Germline lookup yields CDR1 SEHNR and CDR2 FQNEAQ (reference sequence). The CDR3 is 14 amino acids.

This clonotype came up many times. The chain recombines TRBV12-3 or TRBV12-4 with TRBJ2-2; D unclear. Trimming stripped 2 bases from V and 12 bases from J, with 10 bases between. The CDR3 loop spans 12 amino acids. CDR3 in DNA: TGTGCCAGCAGTTTACTTTACAGCCAGCTGTTTTTT. Its translation: CASSLLYSQLFF.

The chain employs TRBV7-2 and TRBJ2-3; 7 nucleotides line up with TRBD2. Trimming removed 5 bases from V and 5 bases from J; junction bases left unmatched: 10. Germline lookup yields CDR1 SGHTA and CDR2 FQGNSA. CDR3 length: 15 amino acids. The CDR3 reads CASSPTGGGLDTQYF. In DNA, the CDR3 is TGTGCCAGCAGCCCCACGGGCGGGGGTTTAGATACGCAGTATTTT.

In this sample, this clonotype turned up many times. The chain couples TRBV6-2 or TRBV6-3 to TRBJ1-3; TRBD1 aligns across 8 bases. This CDR3 is 17 amino acids long. Trimming at V came to 5 bases and at J to 4 bases, leaving 13 bases not matched to a gene. CDR1 is MNHEY, CDR2 SVGEGT, per germline. The CDR3 DNA sequence: TGTGCCAGCAGTGGACCTCGACAGGGGAGAACAGGAAACACCATATATTTT. It is translated as CASSGPRQGRTGNTIYF.

This clonotype was recorded at least ten times. The chain is built from TRBV4-3 and TRBJ2-3, with 10 bases fitting TRBD2. In germline, CDR1 is LGHNA, CDR2 YSLEER. There are 17 residues in the CDR3. V dropped 1 base and J dropped 2; count of bases not matched to a gene: 6. The CDR3 nucleotides are TGCGCCAGCAGCCAAGTCCTAGCGGGAGCCCTCACAGATACGCAGTATTTT. It codes for CASSQVLAGALTDTQYF.

This clonotype was recorded many times. The chain has TRBV7-9 and TRBJ2-5, with 8 bases fitting TRBD1. The V gene's germline CDR1 is SEHNR and CDR2 FQNEAQ (reference sequence). CDR3 length equals 16 residues. V lost 4 bases to trimming and J lost 2 bases; unmatched junction nucleotides: 9. CDR3: CASSSKQGAPQETQYF. The CDR3 DNA follows: TGTGCCAGCAGCTCGAAGCAGGGGGCGCCTCAAGAGACCCAGTACTTC.

In this sample, this clonotype turned up many times. The CDR3 sequence: CASSFAGSSYGYTF. In DNA, the CDR3 is TGTGCCAGCAGTTTCGCGGGCAGCAGCTATGGCTACACCTTC. The chain employs TRBV27 and TRBJ1-2; D uncertain. Trimming shortened V by 3 bases and J by 4 bases, and 12 bases separated the two germline ends. This CDR3 is 14 amino acids long. The germline V gene encodes CDR1 MNHEY and CDR2 SMNVEV (reference sequence).

This clonotype has a count of ten or more. The V gene is TRBV9, the J gene TRBJ2-1; no reliable D call. Trimming removed 4 bases from V and 0 bases from J, with 14 bases in between. The CDR3 is 16 residues long. CDR1 and CDR2 (germline): SGDLS, YYNGEE. The CDR3 protein is CASSPGRFRSYNEQFF. Here the CDR3 DNA reads TGTGCCAGCAGCCCCGGTCGTTTCCGCTCCTACAATGAGCAGTTCTTC.

This clonotype was counted ten times or more. V is TRBV7-2 and J is TRBJ2-7; D remains ambiguous. The CDR3 is 13 amino acids. V dropped 5 bases and J dropped 7 bases, with 15 bases sitting between them. CDR1 is SGHTA and CDR2 is FQGNSA in the germline V gene. DNA of the CDR3: TGTGCCAGCAGCCCCCGTCCAGTTTCGGAGCAGTACTTC. Translation gives CASSPRPVSEQYF.

This clonotype was found many times. V and J are TRBV6-2 or TRBV6-3 and TRBJ1-1; the match to TRBD1 covers 7 bases. J was trimmed by 3 bases and V by 2 bases; bases with no gene match: 3. This CDR3 comprises 14 residues. The V gene's germline CDR1 is MNHEY and CDR2 SVGEGT. The CDR3 protein is CASSYKGADTEAFF. Written as DNA, the CDR3 is TGTGCCAGCAGTTACAAGGGGGCGGACACTGAAGCTTTCTTT.

This clonotype has just a few counts. The chain uses TRBV11-3 and TRBJ2-2; 9 nucleotides agree with TRBD1. This CDR3 has 16 amino acids. Trimming cost V 3 bases and J 3 bases; bases outside gene matches: 5. Germline V lookup: CDR1 SGHNT, CDR2 YENEEA. In DNA, the CDR3 is TGTGCCAGCAGCTTCGGGACAGGGCAGGACACCGGGGAGCTGTTTTTT. It codes for CASSFGTGQDTGELFF.

This clonotype was seen many times. The V call is TRBV7-6, the J call TRBJ2-7, with unresolved D. Germline V CDR1 and CDR2: SGHVS, FNYEAQ. The CDR3 extends over 14 amino acids. With 2 bases removed from V and 2 bases from J, the gap between germline ends came to 10 bases. The CDR3 region has the DNA TGTGCCAGCAGCTTAACGGCTAACACCTACGAGCAGTACTTC. Translation: CASSLTANTYEQYF. The full variable domain, its missing parts supplied by reference TRBV7-6 and TRBJ2-7, is GAGVSQSPRYKVTKRGQDVALRCDPISGHVSLYWYRQALGQGPEFLTYFNYEAQQDKSGLPNDRFSAERPEGSISTLTIQRTEQRDSAMYRCASSLTANTYEQYFGPGTRLTVT.

Many counts were recorded for this clonotype. The rearrangement links TRBV20-1 to TRBJ2-1, with TRBD1 matching 10 bases. Germline V lookup: CDR1 DFQATT, CDR2 SNEGSKA (reference sequence). The V segment lost 0 bases and the J segment 10 bases; nucleotides outside the gene matches: 15. CDR3 length equals 17 residues. This CDR3 is CSARDWTRQGALAEQFF. CDR3 DNA sequence: TGCAGTGCTAGAGACTGGACTCGACAGGGGGCCTTGGCGGAGCAGTTCTTC.

This clonotype was observed at least ten times. The V gene is TRBV6-4, the J gene TRBJ1-3; TRBD1 matches 8 bases. J gave up 0 bases and V 4 bases, and 2 bases lay outside the gene matches. CDR1 and CDR2 from the germline V gene are MRHNA and SNTAGT. This CDR3 is built from 15 residues. The CDR3 region has the DNA TGTGCCAGCAGTGCCCAGGGGGCCTCTGGAAACACCATATATTTT. This encodes CASSAQGASGNTIYF.

This clonotype has at least ten counts. The gene calls are TRBV20-1 and TRBJ2-7; 9 bases line up with TRBD1. From germline, CDR1 is DFQATT and CDR2 SNEGSKA (reference sequence). This CDR3 is 14 amino acids long. V lost 5 bases, J lost 3 bases, and 8 bases stayed unmatched. The CDR3 spells CSALVGQGIYEQYF. DNA of the CDR3: TGCAGTGCTCTGGTGGGACAGGGAATCTACGAGCAGTACTTC.

This clonotype was counted many times. V and J are TRBV3-1 and TRBJ1-3; TRBD1 might be the D (5 bases). Trimming left V 2 bases short and J 3 bases short, with 11 bases between. This CDR3 is built from 15 residues. CDR1 is LGHDT, CDR2 YNNKEL, per germline (reference sequence). The CDR3 nucleotides read TGTGCCAGCAGCCAACGGACACAAAGTGGAAACACCATATATTTT. This sequence encodes CASSQRTQSGNTIYF.

In this sample, this clonotype turned up many times. This rearrangement joins TRBV18 to TRBJ1-6; D unclear. The CDR3 has 15 amino acids. CDR1 and CDR2 from the germline V gene are KGHSH and LQKENI. Trimming took off 3 bases at V and 8 bases at J, with 14 bases between the two ends. DNA of the CDR3: TGTGCCAGCTCACCCAGACCGACCTTCGATTCACCCCTCCACTTT. Translating gives CASSPRPTFDSPLHF. The complete variable domain, with remaining parts taken from reference TRBV18 and TRBJ1-6, reads NAGVMQNPRHLVRRRGQEARLRCSPMKGHSHVYWYRQLPEEGLKFMVYLQKENIIDESGMPKERFSAEFPKEGPSILRIQQVVRGDSAAYFCASSPRPTFDSPLHFGNGTRLTVT.